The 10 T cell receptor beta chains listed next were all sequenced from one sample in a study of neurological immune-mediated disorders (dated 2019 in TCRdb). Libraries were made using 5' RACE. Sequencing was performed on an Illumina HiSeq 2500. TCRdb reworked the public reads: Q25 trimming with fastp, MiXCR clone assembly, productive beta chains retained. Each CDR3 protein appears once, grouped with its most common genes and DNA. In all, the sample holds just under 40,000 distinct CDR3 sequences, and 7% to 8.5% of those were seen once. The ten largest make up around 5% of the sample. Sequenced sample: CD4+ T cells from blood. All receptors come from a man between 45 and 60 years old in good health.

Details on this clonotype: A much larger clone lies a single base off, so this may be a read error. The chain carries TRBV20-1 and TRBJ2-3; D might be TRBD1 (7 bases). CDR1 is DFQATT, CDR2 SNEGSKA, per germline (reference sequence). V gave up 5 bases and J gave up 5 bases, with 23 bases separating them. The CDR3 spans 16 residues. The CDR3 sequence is CSACGVGRGAVDTQYF. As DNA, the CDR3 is TGCAGTGCTTGCGGGGTCGGCAGGGGGGCGGTAGATACGCAGTATTTT.

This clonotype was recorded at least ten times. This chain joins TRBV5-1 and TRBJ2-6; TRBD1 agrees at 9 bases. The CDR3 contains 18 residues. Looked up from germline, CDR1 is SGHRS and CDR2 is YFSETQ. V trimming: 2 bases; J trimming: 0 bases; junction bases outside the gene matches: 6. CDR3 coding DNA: TGCGCCAGCAGCTTCAATACAGGGGGCAACTCTGGGGCCAACGTCCTGACTTTC. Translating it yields CASSFNTGGNSGANVLTF. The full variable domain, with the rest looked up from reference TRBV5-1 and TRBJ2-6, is KAGVTQTPRYLIKTRGQQVTLSCSPISGHRSVSWYQQTPGQGLQFLFEYFSETQRNKGNFPGRFSGRQFSNSRSEMNVSTLELGDSALYLCASSFNTGGNSGANVLTFGAGSRLTVL.

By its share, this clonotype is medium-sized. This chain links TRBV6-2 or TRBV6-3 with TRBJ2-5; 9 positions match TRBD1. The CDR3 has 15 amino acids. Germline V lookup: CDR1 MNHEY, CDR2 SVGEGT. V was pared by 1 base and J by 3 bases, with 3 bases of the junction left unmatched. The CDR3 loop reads CASSYWDRDEETQYF. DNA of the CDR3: TGTGCCAGCAGTTACTGGGACAGGGATGAAGAGACCCAGTACTTC.

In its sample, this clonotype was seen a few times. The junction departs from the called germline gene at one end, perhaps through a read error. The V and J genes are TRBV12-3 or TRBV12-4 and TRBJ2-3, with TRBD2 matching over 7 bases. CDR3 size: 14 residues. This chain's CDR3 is CTSSGSGGVDTQYF. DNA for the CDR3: TGTACCAGCAGCGGTTCTGGGGGGGTAGATACGCAGTATTTT.

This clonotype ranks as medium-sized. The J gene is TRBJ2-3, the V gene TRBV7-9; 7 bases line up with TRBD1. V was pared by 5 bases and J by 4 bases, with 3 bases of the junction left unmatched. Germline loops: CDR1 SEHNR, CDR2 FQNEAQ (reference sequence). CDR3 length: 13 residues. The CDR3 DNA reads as TGTGCCAGCAGCCCTAGGGGGCCAGATACGCAGTATTTT. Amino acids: CASSPRGPDTQYF.

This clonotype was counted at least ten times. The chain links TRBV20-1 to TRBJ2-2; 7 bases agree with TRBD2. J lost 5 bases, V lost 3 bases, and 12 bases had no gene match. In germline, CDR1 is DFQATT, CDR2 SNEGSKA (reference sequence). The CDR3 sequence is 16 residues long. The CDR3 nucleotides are TGCAGTGCTAGGAGAGGGGCGGGAGTGGGTACCGGGGAGCTGTTTTTT. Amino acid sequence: CSARRGAGVGTGELFF.

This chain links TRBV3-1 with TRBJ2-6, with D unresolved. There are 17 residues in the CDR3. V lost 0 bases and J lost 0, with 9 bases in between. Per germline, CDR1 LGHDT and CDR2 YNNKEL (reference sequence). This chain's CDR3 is CASSQDSGLSGANVLTF. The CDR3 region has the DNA TGTGCCAGCAGCCAAGATTCCGGCCTCTCTGGGGCCAACGTCCTGACTTTC.

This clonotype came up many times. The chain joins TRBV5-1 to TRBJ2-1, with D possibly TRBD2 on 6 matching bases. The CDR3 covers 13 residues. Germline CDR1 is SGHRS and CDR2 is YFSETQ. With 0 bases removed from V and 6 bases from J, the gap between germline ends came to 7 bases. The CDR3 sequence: CASSLGTTNEQFF. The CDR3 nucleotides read TGCGCCAGCAGCTTGGGGACTACCAATGAGCAGTTCTTC.

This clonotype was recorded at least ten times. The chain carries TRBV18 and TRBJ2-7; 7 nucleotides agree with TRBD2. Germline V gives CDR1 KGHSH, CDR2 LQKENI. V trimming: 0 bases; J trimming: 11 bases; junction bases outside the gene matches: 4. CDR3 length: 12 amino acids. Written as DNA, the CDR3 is TGTGCCAGCTCACCACCAGCGGGGTCAGAGTACTTC. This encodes CASSPPAGSEYF. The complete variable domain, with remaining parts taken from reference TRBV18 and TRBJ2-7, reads NAGVMQNPRHLVRRRGQEARLRCSPMKGHSHVYWYRQLPEEGLKFMVYLQKENIIDESGMPKERFSAEFPKEGPSILRIQQVVRGDSAAYFCASSPPAGSEYFGPGTRLTVT.

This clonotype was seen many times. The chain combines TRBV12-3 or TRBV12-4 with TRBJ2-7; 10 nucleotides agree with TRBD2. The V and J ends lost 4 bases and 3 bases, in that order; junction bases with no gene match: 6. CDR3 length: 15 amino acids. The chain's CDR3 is CASSYRTSGDYEQYF. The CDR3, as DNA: TGTGCCAGCAGTTACCGGACTAGCGGAGACTACGAGCAGTACTTC.